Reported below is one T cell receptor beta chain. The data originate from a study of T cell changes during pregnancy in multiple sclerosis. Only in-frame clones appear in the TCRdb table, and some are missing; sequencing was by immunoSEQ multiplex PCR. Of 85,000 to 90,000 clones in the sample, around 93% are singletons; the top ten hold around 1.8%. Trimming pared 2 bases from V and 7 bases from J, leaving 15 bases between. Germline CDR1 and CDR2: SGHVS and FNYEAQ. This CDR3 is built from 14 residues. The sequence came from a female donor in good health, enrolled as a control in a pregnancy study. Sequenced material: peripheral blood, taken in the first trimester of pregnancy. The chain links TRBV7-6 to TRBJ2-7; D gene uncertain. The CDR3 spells CASSLLARASEQYF. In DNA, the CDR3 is TGTGCCAGCAGCTTATTAGCCCGAGCGAGTGAGCAGTACTTC.